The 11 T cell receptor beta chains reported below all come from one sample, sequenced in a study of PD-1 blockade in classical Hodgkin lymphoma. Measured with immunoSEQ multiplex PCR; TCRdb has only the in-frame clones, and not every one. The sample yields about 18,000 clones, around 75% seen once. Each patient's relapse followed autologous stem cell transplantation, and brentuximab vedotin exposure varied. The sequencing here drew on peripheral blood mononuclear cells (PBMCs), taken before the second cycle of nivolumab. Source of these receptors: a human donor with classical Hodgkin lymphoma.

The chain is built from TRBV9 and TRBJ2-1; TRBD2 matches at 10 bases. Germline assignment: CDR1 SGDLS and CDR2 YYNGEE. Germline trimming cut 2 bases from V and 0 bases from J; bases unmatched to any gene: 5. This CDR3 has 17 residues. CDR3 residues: CASSVGSGGFSYNEQFF. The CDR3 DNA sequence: TGTGCCAGCAGCGTCGGTAGCGGGGGGTTCTCCTACAATGAGCAGTTCTTC. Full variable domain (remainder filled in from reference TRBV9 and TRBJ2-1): DSGVTQTPKHLITATGQRVTLRCSPRSGDLSVYWYQQSLDQGLQFLIQYYNGEERAKGNILERFSAQQFPDLHSELNLSSLELGDSALYFCASSVGSGGFSYNEQFFGPGTRLTVL.

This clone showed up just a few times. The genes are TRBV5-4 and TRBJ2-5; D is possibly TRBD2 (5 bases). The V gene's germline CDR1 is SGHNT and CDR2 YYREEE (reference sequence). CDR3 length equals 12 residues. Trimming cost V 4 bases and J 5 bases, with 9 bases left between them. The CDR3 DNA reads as TGTGCCAGCAGCGAGGGATGGGAGACCCAGTACTTC. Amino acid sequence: CASSEGWETQYF.

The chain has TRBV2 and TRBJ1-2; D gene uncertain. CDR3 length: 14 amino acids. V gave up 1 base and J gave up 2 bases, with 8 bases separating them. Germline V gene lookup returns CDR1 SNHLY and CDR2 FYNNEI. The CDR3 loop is CASSEELRNYGYTF. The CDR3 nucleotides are TGTGCCAGCAGTGAAGAGTTGAGGAACTATGGCTACACCTTC.

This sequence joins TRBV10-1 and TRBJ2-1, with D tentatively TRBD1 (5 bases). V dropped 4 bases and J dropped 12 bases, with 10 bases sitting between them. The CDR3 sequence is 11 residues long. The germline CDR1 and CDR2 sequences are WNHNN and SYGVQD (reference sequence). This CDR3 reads CASSAGWLQFF. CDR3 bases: TGCGCCAGCAGTGCAGGGTGGCTGCAGTTCTTC.

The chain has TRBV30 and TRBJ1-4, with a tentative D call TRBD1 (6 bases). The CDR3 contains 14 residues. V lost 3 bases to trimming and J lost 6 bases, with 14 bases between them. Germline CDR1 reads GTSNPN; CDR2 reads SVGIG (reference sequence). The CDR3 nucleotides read TGTGCCTGGAGCAATGGGGGCAACGATGAAAAACTGTTTTTT. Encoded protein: CAWSNGGNDEKLFF.

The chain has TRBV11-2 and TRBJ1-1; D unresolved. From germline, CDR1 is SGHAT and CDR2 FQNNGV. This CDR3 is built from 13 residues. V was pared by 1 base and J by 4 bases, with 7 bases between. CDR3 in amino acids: CASSLATVTEAFF. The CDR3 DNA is TGTGCCAGCAGCTTAGCCACAGTCACTGAAGCTTTCTTT.

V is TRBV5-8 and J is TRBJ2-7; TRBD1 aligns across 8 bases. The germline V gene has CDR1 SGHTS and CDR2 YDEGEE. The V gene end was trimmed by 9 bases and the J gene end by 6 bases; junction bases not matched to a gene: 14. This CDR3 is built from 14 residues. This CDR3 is CATSPGQVWLEQYF. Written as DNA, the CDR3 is TGTGCCACATCCCCGGGACAGGTATGGCTCGAGCAGTACTTC.

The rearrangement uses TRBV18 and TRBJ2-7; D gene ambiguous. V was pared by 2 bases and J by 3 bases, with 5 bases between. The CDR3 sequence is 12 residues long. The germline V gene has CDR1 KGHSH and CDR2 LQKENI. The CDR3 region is CASSPGDYEQYF. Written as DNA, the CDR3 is TGTGCCAGCTCACCAGGGGACTACGAGCAGTACTTC.

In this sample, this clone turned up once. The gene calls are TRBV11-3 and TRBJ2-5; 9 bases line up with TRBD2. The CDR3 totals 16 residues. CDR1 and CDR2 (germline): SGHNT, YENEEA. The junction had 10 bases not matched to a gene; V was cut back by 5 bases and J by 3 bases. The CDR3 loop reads CASSPLAGTTKETQYF. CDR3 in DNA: TGTGCCAGCAGCCCCCTAGCGGGAACCACAAAAGAGACCCAGTACTTC.

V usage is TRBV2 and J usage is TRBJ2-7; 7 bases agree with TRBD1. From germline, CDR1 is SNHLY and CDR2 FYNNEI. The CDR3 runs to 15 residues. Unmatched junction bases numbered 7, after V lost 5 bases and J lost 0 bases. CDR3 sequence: CASSRGQRSSYEQYF. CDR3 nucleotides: TGTGCCAGCAGTCGGGGACAGCGAAGCTCCTACGAGCAGTACTTC.

CDR3 residues: CASSPPLGQTEAFF. The DNA of the CDR3 is TGTGCCAGCTCACCACCCTTGGGGCAGACTGAAGCTTTCTTT. The rearrangement links TRBV18 to TRBJ1-1; D perhaps matches TRBD1 (5 bases). The germline V gene has CDR1 KGHSH and CDR2 LQKENI. Between the trimmed V and J ends, which lost 0 bases and 5 bases, there was a span of 10 bases. The CDR3 runs to 14 residues.